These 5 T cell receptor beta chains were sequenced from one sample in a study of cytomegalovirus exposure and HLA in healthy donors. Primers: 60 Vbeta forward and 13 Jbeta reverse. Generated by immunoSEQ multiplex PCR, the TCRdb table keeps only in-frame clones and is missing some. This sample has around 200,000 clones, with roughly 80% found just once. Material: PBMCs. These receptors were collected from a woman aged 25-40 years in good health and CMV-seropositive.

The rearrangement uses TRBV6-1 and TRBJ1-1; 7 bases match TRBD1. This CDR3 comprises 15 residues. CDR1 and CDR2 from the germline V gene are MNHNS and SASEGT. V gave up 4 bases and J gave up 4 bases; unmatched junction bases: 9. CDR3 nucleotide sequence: TGTGCCAGCAGTGCGGGGGGGACAGAGACCACTGAAGCTTTCTTT. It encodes CASSAGGTETTEAFF.

CDR3 nucleotide sequence: TGTGCCAGTAGCCCCTCTCCCCTTCGGGACAGGGATGGCTACACCTTC. This encodes CASSPSPLRDRDGYTF. The chain uses TRBV19 and TRBJ1-2, with 9 bases identical to TRBD1. The CDR3 spans 16 residues. Germline CDR1 and CDR2: LNHDA and SQIVND (reference sequence). V dropped 6 bases and J dropped 6; count of bases not matched to a gene: 14.

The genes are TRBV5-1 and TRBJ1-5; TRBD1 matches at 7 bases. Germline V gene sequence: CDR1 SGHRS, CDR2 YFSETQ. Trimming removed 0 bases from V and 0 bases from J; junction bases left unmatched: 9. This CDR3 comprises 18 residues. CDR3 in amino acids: CASSLASRTGDSNQPQHF. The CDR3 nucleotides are TGCGCCAGCAGCTTGGCGTCCAGGACAGGCGATAGCAATCAGCCCCAGCATTTT.

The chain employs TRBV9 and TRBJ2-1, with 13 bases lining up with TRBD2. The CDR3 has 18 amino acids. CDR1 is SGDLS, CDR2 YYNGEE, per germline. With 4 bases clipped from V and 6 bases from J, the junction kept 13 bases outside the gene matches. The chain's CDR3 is CASSPWTSGRKASNEQFF. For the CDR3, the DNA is TGTGCCAGCAGCCCGTGGACTAGCGGGAGAAAGGCCTCCAATGAGCAGTTCTTC. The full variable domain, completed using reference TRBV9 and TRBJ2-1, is DSGVTQTPKHLITATGQRVTLRCSPRSGDLSVYWYQQSLDQGLQFLIQYYNGEERAKGNILERFSAQQFPDLHSELNLSSLELGDSALYFCASSPWTSGRKASNEQFFGPGTRLTVL.

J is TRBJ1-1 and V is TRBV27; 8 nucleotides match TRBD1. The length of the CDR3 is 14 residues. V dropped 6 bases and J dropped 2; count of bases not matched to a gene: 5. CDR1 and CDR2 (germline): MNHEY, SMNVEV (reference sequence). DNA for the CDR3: TGTGCCAGCAGGAACTCAGGGGGCAACACTGAAGCTTTCTTT. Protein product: CASRNSGGNTEAFF.